Reported below is one T cell receptor beta chain. Its antigen is as yet unknown. The data derive from a study of cytomegalovirus exposure and HLA in healthy donors. Study conclusions and caveats: First-cohort TCR clusters were later found to tend to co-occur in the roughly 130 validation repertoires.

The donors were members of the validation cohort comprising roughly 130 subjects, separate from the roughly 730-subject first cohort. Only in-frame clones appear in the TCRdb table, and some are missing; sequencing was by immunoSEQ multiplex PCR. The sample shows 130,000 to 150,000 clones, around 90% of them seen only once. V was cut by 0 bases and J by 2 bases, with 14 bases left in between. The CDR3 has 16 amino acids. CDR1 and CDR2 (germline): GTSNPN, SVGIG (reference sequence). This TCR came from a young woman in good health and CMV-seropositive. The genes are TRBV30 and TRBJ1-5, with D hard to call. The sample was PBMCs. The CDR3 sequence is CAWSVLGARGNQPQHF. In nucleotides, the CDR3 is TGTGCCTGGAGTGTACTTGGAGCCCGTGGCAATCAGCCCCAGCATTTT.